The entry below describes one T cell receptor beta chain. Evenly divided among several immunoSEQ plates was the genomic DNA of each subset. Only in-frame clones appear in the TCRdb table, and some are missing; sequencing was by immunoSEQ multiplex PCR. This table has 2 million to 2.5 million clones, over 90% appearing once. The CDR3 covers 16 residues. Trimming stripped 5 bases from V and 4 bases from J, with 18 bases between. The germline V gene has CDR1 SEHNR and CDR2 FQNEAQ (reference sequence). The data are from a study of shared clonotypes between healthy human individuals. Study-level information: Serving as donors were a couple of women and a few men, whose ages spanned 18 to 49. Donors had three CD4 naive, three CD4 memory, two CD8 naive and one CD8 memory plate apiece.

The gene calls are TRBV7-9 and TRBJ2-1; no clear D gene. The specimen sequenced was naive CD4+ T cells from PBMCs. The subset denotes: CD45RA+ positively selected. This clonotype was sampled from a man younger than 35 in good health. Some clones in this sample may be carry-over from other donors' samples. The CDR3: CASSITGSPKYNEQFF. CDR3 nucleotide sequence: TGTGCCAGCAGCATAACCGGGTCCCCCAAATACAATGAGCAGTTCTTC.